These 16 T cell receptor beta chains share one sample of origin, sequenced in a study of blood T cells in healthy people across ages. A sample-barcoded 5' primer and a J-beta primer mix were used in a second PCR of roughly 6 to 11 cycles. One entry per CDR3 protein, called by TCRdb with MiXCR from the 5' RACE reads. The sample shows nearly 800,000 distinct CDR3 sequences, roughly three fifths of them seen only once. The sequenced sample was blood. Receptors originate from a man aged 40-55 years in good health.

The CDR3 is CASSVGFGETQYF. The CDR3 nucleotides are TGTGCCAGCAGCGTGGGCTTCGGAGAGACCCAGTACTTC. V and J are TRBV7-6 and TRBJ2-5; D not certain. With 5 bases removed from V and 4 bases from J, the gap between germline ends came to 11 bases. The CDR3 contains 13 residues. Germline V CDR1 and CDR2: SGHVS, FNYEAQ.

Points on this clonotype: The junction departs from the called germline gene at one end, perhaps through a read error. The gene calls are TRBV4-2 and TRBJ1-1; D is perhaps TRBD1 (6 bases). CDR1 is LGHNA, CDR2 YNFKEQ, per germline. The length of the CDR3 is 15 residues. Written as DNA, the CDR3 is TGTGCCGGCAGCCCCTCCGACAGGCAAAACACTGAAGCTTTCTTT. It translates to CAGSPSDRQNTEAFF.

The V gene is TRBV7-9, the J gene TRBJ2-5; 9 positions agree with TRBD2. After removal of 10 bases from V and 4 bases from J, the junction contained 16 bases not matched to a gene. The CDR3 runs to 16 residues. Germline CDR1 is SEHNR and CDR2 is FQNEAQ (reference sequence). Written as DNA, the CDR3 is TGTGCCATCCAGAAGCCGGGACTAGCAGCTGGAGAGACCCAGTACTTC. Protein sequence: CAIQKPGLAAGETQYF.

The chain combines TRBV7-2 with TRBJ2-7, with TRBD2 matching over 7 bases. CDR1 SGHTA and CDR2 FQGNSA come from the germline V gene. V lost 5 bases to trimming and J lost 6 bases; unmatched junction nucleotides: 10. The CDR3 extends over 14 amino acids. In DNA form, the CDR3 reads TGTGCCAGCAGCGTCACTGGACTAGTCGGCGAGCAGTACTTC. As protein: CASSVTGLVGEQYF.

The V and J genes are TRBV27 and TRBJ2-5, with a weak D call TRBD1 (5 bases). The DNA end is a closer match to TRBJ2-7, so the J assignment may be wrong. CDR1 is MNHEY, CDR2 SMNVEV, per germline (reference sequence). The CDR3 length is 14 residues. The CDR3 DNA sequence: TGTGCCAGCAGTTCTGACAGTGGGGCGTACGAGCAGTACTTC. This encodes CASSSDSGAYEQYF.

The chain joins TRBV2 to TRBJ2-3; 9 bases align to TRBD2. There are 15 residues in the CDR3. Germline assignment: CDR1 SNHLY and CDR2 FYNNEI. Unmatched junction bases numbered 8, after V lost 7 bases and J lost 3 bases. CDR3 sequence (DNA): TGTGCCAGCATTGAGGCTAGCGGGACGACAGATACGCAGTATTTT. Encoded protein: CASIEASGTTDTQYF.

This clonotype was counted between two and nine times. V is TRBV10-3 and J is TRBJ2-5; D not resolved. The CDR3 runs 12 residues. Germline CDR1 ENHRY, CDR2 SYGVKD. The V end was cut by 0 bases, the J end by 5 bases, with 4 bases between. CDR3 sequence: CAISESLETQYF. DNA for the CDR3: TGTGCCATCAGTGAGTCTCTGGAGACCCAGTACTTC.

The V call is TRBV7-3, the J call TRBJ2-3, with D possibly matching TRBD1 (6 bases). This CDR3 region has 17 residues. Germline V gives CDR1 SGHTA, CDR2 FQGTGA. V was cut by 0 bases and J by 0 bases, with 13 bases left in between. The CDR3: CASSLTWGQGSTDTQYF. The CDR3 DNA sequence: TGTGCCAGCAGCTTAACGTGGGGCCAGGGGAGCACAGATACGCAGTATTTT.

The chain recombines TRBV6-2 or TRBV6-3 with TRBJ1-5, with no clear D. CDR1 is MNHEY and CDR2 is SVGEGT in the germline V gene. Trimming left V 10 bases short and J 4 bases short, with 14 bases between. This CDR3 spans 13 amino acids. CDR3 loop: CATAHGGNQPQHF. The CDR3 bases are TGTGCCACCGCACATGGAGGTAATCAGCCCCAGCATTTT.

This clonotype was observed a handful of times. The chain is built from TRBV7-3 and TRBJ1-1, with a possible D match to TRBD1 (5 bases). CDR3 length: 14 residues. Germline-derived CDR1 and CDR2 are SGHTA and FQGTGA. Between the trimmed V and J ends, which lost 1 base and 4 bases, there was a span of 10 bases. The CDR3 sequence is CASSLSGGSTEAFF. The CDR3 DNA reads TGTGCCAGCAGCTTAAGCGGGGGGAGCACTGAAGCTTTCTTT.

The rearrangement uses TRBV29-1 and TRBJ1-2; 7 nucleotides align to TRBD1. V gave up 6 bases and J gave up 5 bases; unmatched junction bases: 9. Per the germline V gene, CDR1 is SQVTM and CDR2 is ANQGSEA. The CDR3 has 13 amino acids. The CDR3 DNA reads TGCAGCGTCCAGGGACAGACGGGGTATGGCTACACCTTC. Protein sequence: CSVQGQTGYGYTF.

The chain couples TRBV5-1 to TRBJ1-1, with 8 bases lining up with TRBD1. V shed 4 bases and J 3 bases; nucleotides not matched to a gene: 5. Germline V lookup: CDR1 SGHRS, CDR2 YFSETQ. The CDR3 is 14 residues long. DNA of the CDR3: TGCGCCAGCAGCGTGGGACAGGTGGACACTGAAGCTTTCTTT. Translated: CASSVGQVDTEAFF.

The J gene is TRBJ2-6, the V gene TRBV20-1; D is ambiguous. Germline V gene data show CDR1 as DFQATT and CDR2 as SNEGSKA (reference sequence). Trimming took 0 bases from V and 0 from J, leaving 12 bases between them. CDR3 length: 17 amino acids. CDR3: CSARDQAGYSGANVLTF. The DNA of the CDR3 is TGCAGTGCTAGAGATCAAGCCGGTTACTCTGGGGCCAACGTCCTGACTTTC.

V usage is TRBV28 and J usage is TRBJ2-2; 7 positions agree with TRBD2. Germline assignment: CDR1 MDHEN and CDR2 SYDVKM. The CDR3 extends over 16 amino acids. The junction had 10 bases not matched to a gene; V was cut back by 8 bases and J by 1 base. The CDR3 nucleotides are TGTGCCAGCTGTGAGTCGGGAGGCCGGAACACCGGGGAGCTGTTTTTT. Amino acids: CASCESGGRNTGELFF. Complete variable domain (other parts from reference TRBV28 and TRBJ2-2): DVKVTQSSRYLVKRTGEKVFLECVQDMDHENMFWYRQDPGLGLRLIYFSYDVKMKEKGDIPEGYSVSREKKERFSLILESASTNQTSMYLCASCESGGRNTGELFFGEGSRLTVL.

The chain has TRBV12-3 or TRBV12-4 and TRBJ2-1, with 8 bases that match TRBD2. V was pared by 1 base and J by 7 bases, with 15 bases of the junction left unmatched. This CDR3 region has 18 residues. CDR3 in amino acids: CASSLVTGGRPLGNEQFF. The DNA of the CDR3 is TGTGCCAGCAGTTTAGTGACTGGCGGGAGGCCCCTGGGGAATGAGCAGTTCTTC.

The chain combines TRBV18 with TRBJ2-1; TRBD2 matches 8 bases. The tail of the sequence fits TRBJ2-7 better, so the J call may be wrong. The germline gives CDR1 KGHSH, CDR2 LQKENI. The length of the CDR3 is 14 residues. The chain's CDR3 is CASSPLAGVNEQYF. The CDR3 region has the DNA TGTGCCAGCTCACCGCTAGCGGGTGTCAATGAGCAGTACTTC.